This passage covers 12 T cell receptor beta chains from one sample sequenced in a study of vaccination effects on CD4 cells after COVID-19. The ViraFEST assay expanded antigen-specific CD4+ T cells with viral peptide pools before sequencing. Cultured cells yielded isolated CD4+ T cells after 10 days. Each participant was administered two doses of either the BNT162b2 or the mRNA-1273 vaccine. The antigens these receptors bind are not known. Sequenced by immunoSEQ multiplex PCR; TCRdb stores in-frame clones only, minus some. Counted here are some 61,000 clones, less than 80% occurring once; the ten biggest clones make up 0.95%. Source: CD4+ T cells from PBMCs cultured with HCoV-OC43 spike peptides, taken after COVID-19 vaccination. Subset in this sample: HCoV-OC43 spike overlapping peptide pool stimulation. These receptors came from a human donor who received a COVID-19 vaccine.

This clone has only one observation. This sequence joins TRBV5-1 and TRBJ2-1; 10 bases match TRBD2. V shed 4 bases and J 6 bases; nucleotides not matched to a gene: 10. Germline lookup yields CDR1 SGHRS and CDR2 YFSETQ. The CDR3 is 16 residues long. CDR3 DNA: TGCGCCAGCAGCCCCGCCGGGACTAGCGTGAGCAATGAGCAGTTCTTC. Its translation: CASSPAGTSVSNEQFF.

The chain has TRBV24-1 and TRBJ1-5, with D hard to call. The CDR3 covers 13 residues. Trimming took 5 bases from V and 6 from J, leaving 10 bases between them. In germline, CDR1 is KGHDR, CDR2 SFDVKD. Written as DNA, the CDR3 is TGTGCCACCAGTGTATCAGTGGGTCAGCCCCAGCATTTT. Amino acids: CATSVSVGQPQHF.

The chain couples TRBV2 to TRBJ1-1, with D possibly being TRBD1 (6 bases). Germline CDR1 and CDR2: SNHLY and FYNNEI. The V gene lost 6 bases and the J gene lost 12 bases, with 17 bases spanning the gap. The CDR3 loop spans 12 amino acids. This CDR3 is CASRGGAGGTFF. The CDR3 DNA follows: TGTGCCAGCAGGGGGGGGGCAGGTGGGACTTTCTTT. Combining the CDR3 with reference TRBV2 and TRBJ1-1 gives the whole variable domain EPEVTQTPSHQVTQMGQEVILRCVPISNHLYFYWYRQILGQKVEFLVSFYNNEISEKSEIFDDQFSVERPDGSNFTLKIRSTKLEDSAMYFCASRGGAGGTFFGQGTRLTVV.

The V and J genes are TRBV7-9 and TRBJ1-1; TRBD1 aligns across 7 bases. The CDR3 totals 13 residues. Trimming cost V 3 bases and J 6 bases; bases outside gene matches: 4. Germline V CDR1 and CDR2: SEHNR, FQNEAQ (reference sequence). The CDR3 DNA follows: TGTGCCAGCAGCTTTCAACAGGGGCCTGAAGCTTTCTTT. Translated, it gives CASSFQQGPEAFF.

This sequence joins TRBV6-6 and TRBJ1-4; D gene ambiguous. The CDR3 totals 16 residues. Germline V gives CDR1 MNHNY, CDR2 SVGAGI (reference sequence). Trimming removed 5 bases from V and 0 bases from J, with 13 bases in between. The CDR3 bases are TGTGCCAGCAGTACAAAGCTTCTTGCAACTAATGAAAAACTGTTTTTT. Translated: CASSTKLLATNEKLFF.

The chain links TRBV10-1 to TRBJ1-1; the D is unclear. Germline CDR1 is WNHNN and CDR2 is SYGVQD (reference sequence). Deletions cut 3 bases from V and 9 bases from J, with 14 bases between. The CDR3 loop spans 13 amino acids. The CDR3 nucleotides are TGCGCCAGCAGTGACACGATGTCCACCCAAGCTTTCTTT. Its protein product is CASSDTMSTQAFF.

The V and J genes are TRBV11-2 and TRBJ2-3; D is undetermined. The CDR3 runs to 15 residues. Germline CDR1 and CDR2: SGHAT and FQNNGV. V was pared by 3 bases and J by 2 bases, with 12 bases between. This chain's CDR3 is CASSFSGYYTDTQYF. DNA of the CDR3: TGTGCCAGCAGCTTTTCCGGGTACTACACAGATACGCAGTATTTT.

In its sample, this clone was seen a few times. This chain joins TRBV3-1 (or the pseudogene TRBV3-2) and TRBJ1-6, with D hard to call. V was shortened by 4 bases and J by 0 bases, with 7 bases between the two germline ends. CDR1 is LGHDT, CDR2 YNNKEL, per germline (reference sequence). The CDR3 loop spans 15 amino acids. The CDR3 loop reads CASSPGSSYNSPLHF. DNA of the CDR3: TGTGCCAGCAGCCCGGGGAGCTCCTATAATTCACCCCTCCACTTT.

This rearrangement joins TRBV4-1 to TRBJ2-7; the match to TRBD2 covers 13 bases. Per the germline V gene, CDR1 is MGHRA and CDR2 is YSYEKL. The CDR3 length is 15 residues. With 3 bases clipped from V and 6 bases from J, the junction kept 5 bases outside the gene matches. The CDR3 reads CASSQTSGGFGEQYV. DNA of the CDR3: TGCGCCAGCAGCCAGACTAGCGGGGGGTTCGGCGAGCAGTACGTC.

The chain uses TRBV2 and TRBJ2-7, with 7 bases that match TRBD1. The V and J ends lost 6 bases and 2 bases, in that order; junction bases with no gene match: 10. Germline loops: CDR1 SNHLY, CDR2 FYNNEI. The CDR3 runs to 15 residues. In nucleotides, the CDR3 is TGTGCCAGCAGCCATGACAGGGACCCTACCTACGAGCAGTACGTC. This sequence encodes CASSHDRDPTYEQYV.

The V gene is TRBV19, the J gene TRBJ1-3, with 9 bases lining up with TRBD1. V was clipped by 5 bases and J by 4 bases; unmatched bases: 3. This CDR3 is 14 amino acids long. Germline CDR1 LNHDA, CDR2 SQIVND (reference sequence). CDR3 amino acids: CASSGQGIGNTIYF. CDR3 nucleotides: TGTGCCAGTAGTGGACAGGGGATAGGAAACACCATATATTTT.

This chain connects TRBV19 to TRBJ2-1; TRBD1 agrees at 10 bases. There are 15 residues in the CDR3. Unmatched junction bases numbered 3, after V lost 4 bases and J lost 3 bases. Looked up from germline, CDR1 is LNHDA and CDR2 is SQIVND (reference sequence). The CDR3 protein is CASSRGTGVYNEQFF. The CDR3 coding sequence is TGTGCCAGTAGTAGGGGGACAGGGGTCTACAATGAGCAGTTCTTC.